The 19 T cell receptor beta chains below were found in one sample sequenced in a study of blood T cell repertoires in COVID-19 (TCRdb year 2020). To prepare the library, the immunoSEQ multiplex PCR assay was applied. In its TCRdb copy, this immuneACCESS table keeps in-frame sequences only and misses some clones. Where compared with another copy, unresolved V genes explain less than half of these, and the others have no known cause. For this sample there are about 180,000 clones; around 89% appear just once. Of the sample, under 4.5% is held by the ten largest clones. The sequenced sample was peripheral blood. These receptors originate from a woman aged 25 to 39 with acute or convalescent COVID-19.

The V and J genes are TRBV5-6 and TRBJ1-2, with TRBD1 identical over 10 bases. Germline-derived CDR1 and CDR2 are SGHDT and YYEEEE. This CDR3 has 13 residues. V lost 2 bases, J lost 6 bases, and 1 base stayed unmatched. CDR3 region: CASSLGQGDGYTF. The CDR3 DNA reads TGTGCCAGCAGCTTAGGACAGGGGGATGGCTACACCTTC.

V gene TRBV24-1 combines with J gene TRBJ1-5; tentative D call: TRBD1 (6 bases). The CDR3 length is 15 residues. V was clipped by 4 bases and J by 5 bases, with 14 bases between them. Germline assignment: CDR1 KGHDR and CDR2 SFDVKD. As DNA, the CDR3 is TGTGCCACCAGTGAGGGGCAGGGGAGGGATCAGCCCCAGCATTTT. This translates into CATSEGQGRDQPQHF.

This clone was detected a few times. Other DNA sequences in the sample encode the same CDR3. V is TRBV5-4 and J is TRBJ1-2, with D possibly TRBD1 on 5 matching bases. The CDR3 loop spans 13 amino acids. Per germline, CDR1 SGHNT and CDR2 YYREEE (reference sequence). Between the trimmed V and J ends, which lost 2 bases and 8 bases, there was a span of 13 bases. The CDR3 loop is CASSFEGARGYTF. The DNA of the CDR3 is TGTGCCAGCAGCTTTGAAGGGGCGAGGGGCTACACCTTC.

The rearrangement joins TRBV11-2 to TRBJ1-4, with 8 bases identical to TRBD1. The DNA end lines up better with TRBJ2-2; the J call may be wrong. Germline CDR1 reads SGHAT; CDR2 reads FQNNGV. CDR3 length: 12 amino acids. CDR3 region: CASSGQGGELFF. The DNA for the CDR3 is TGTGCCAGCAGCGGACAGGGCGGGGAGCTGTTTTTT.

The chain is built from TRBV11-2 and TRBJ2-4; 8 bases map to TRBD2. Trimming removed 7 bases from V and 1 base from J; junction bases left unmatched: 0. Germline CDR1 reads SGHAT; CDR2 reads FQNNGV. This CDR3 contains 13 residues. DNA of the CDR3: TGTGCCAGCAAGCGGGGGGCCAAAAACATTCAGTACTTC. Encoded protein: CASKRGAKNIQYF. Filled out from reference TRBV11-2 and TRBJ2-4, the complete variable domain reads EAGVAQSPRYKIIEKRQSVAFWCNPISGHATLYWYQQILGQGPKLLIQFQNNGVVDDSQLPKDRFSAERLKGVDSTLKIQPAKLEDSAVYLCASKRGAKNIQYFGAGTRLSVL.

The genes are TRBV5-1 and TRBJ2-3; D possibly corresponds to TRBD1 (5 bases). The CDR3 covers 16 residues. Germline-derived CDR1 and CDR2 are SGHRS and YFSETQ. Trimming removed 3 bases at V and 0 bases at J, with 14 bases between. The CDR3 sequence: CASSSGQPGSTDTQYF. The CDR3 DNA reads as TGCGCCAGCAGCTCAGGACAACCTGGAAGCACAGATACGCAGTATTTT.

Details on this clone: A read error may account for a junction end that differs from germline. The chain recombines TRBV5-1 with TRBJ2-4; 13 nucleotides align to TRBD2. The CDR3 sequence is 13 residues long. CDR1 is SGHRS, CDR2 YFSETQ, per germline. This CDR3 is CASSLGTSGRLSF. The DNA for the CDR3 is TGCGCCAGCAGCTTGGGGACTAGCGGGAGATTGTCATTC. Drawing the rest from reference TRBV5-1 and TRBJ2-4, the complete variable domain is KAGVTQTPRYLIKTRGQQVTLSCSPISGHRSVSWYQQTPGQGLQFLFEYFSETQRNKGNFPGRFSGRQFSNSRSEMNVSTLELGDSALYLCASSLGTSGRLSFGAGTRLSVL.

This sequence joins TRBV5-1 and TRBJ2-5; D is uncertain. Looked up from germline, CDR1 is SGHRS and CDR2 is YFSETQ. CDR3 length: 15 residues. Trimming pared 4 bases from V and 1 base from J, leaving 14 bases between. The CDR3 sequence is CASSVYSPLQETQYF. CDR3 DNA sequence: TGCGCCAGCAGCGTGTACTCCCCCCTCCAAGAGACCCAGTACTTC. The variable domain in full, with the rest retrieved from reference TRBV5-1 and TRBJ2-5, is KAGVTQTPRYLIKTRGQQVTLSCSPISGHRSVSWYQQTPGQGLQFLFEYFSETQRNKGNFPGRFSGRQFSNSRSEMNVSTLELGDSALYLCASSVYSPLQETQYFGPGTRLLVL.

Regarding this clone: A junction end diverges from the germline sequence, so it may reflect a read error. This chain joins TRBV2 and TRBJ2-7; D not resolved. Germline CDR1 is SNHLY and CDR2 is FYNNEI. This CDR3 comprises 12 residues. The CDR3 DNA reads TGTGCCAGCAGGGAAGCCTTCTACGAGCAGTACTTC. Protein product: CASREAFYEQYF. The full variable domain, its missing parts supplied by reference TRBV2 and TRBJ2-7, is EPEVTQTPSHQVTQMGQEVILRCVPISNHLYFYWYRQILGQKVEFLVSFYNNEISEKSEIFDDQFSVERPDGSNFTLKIRSTKLEDSAMYFCASREAFYEQYFGPGTRLTVT.

The chain has TRBV6-5 and TRBJ2-7, with 8 bases identical to TRBD2. CDR1 is MNHEY, CDR2 SVGAGI, per germline. The CDR3 runs 12 residues. V shed 8 bases, J shed 5 bases, and the junction held 5 bases outside the gene matches. This CDR3 reads CASGVSGDEQYF. CDR3 bases: TGTGCCAGCGGGGTTAGCGGGGACGAGCAGTACTTC.

The V gene is TRBV5-1, the J gene TRBJ2-2; weak D call: TRBD2 (5 bases). The germline V gene has CDR1 SGHRS and CDR2 YFSETQ. The CDR3 has 13 residues. Between the trimmed V and J ends, which lost 0 bases and 6 bases, there was a span of 6 bases. In DNA form, the CDR3 reads TGCGCCAGCAGCTTGGAGGACTCCGGGGAGCTGTTTTTT. Translation gives CASSLEDSGELFF.

This clone has just a few counts. V is TRBV4-1 and J is TRBJ1-5; no reliable D call. Germline V lookup: CDR1 MGHRA, CDR2 YSYEKL. With 3 bases removed from V and 4 bases from J, the gap between germline ends came to 7 bases. The CDR3 length is 13 residues. As DNA, the CDR3 is TGCGCCAGCAGCCACGGGGATAATCAGCCCCAGCATTTT. Encoded protein: CASSHGDNQPQHF.

The chain joins TRBV28 to TRBJ1-3, with a possible D match to TRBD1 (6 bases). The length of the CDR3 is 14 residues. The ends were cut back, 6 bases at V and 11 bases at J, with 20 bases in the middle. From germline, CDR1 is MDHEN and CDR2 SYDVKM. The CDR3 sequence is CASRALQGSDPIYF. In nucleotides, the CDR3 is TGTGCCAGCAGGGCCTTACAGGGATCGGATCCCATATATTTT.

In its sample, this clone was seen once. The chain is built from TRBV30 and TRBJ1-6; 7 bases map to TRBD1. Germline trimming cut 4 bases from V and 6 bases from J; bases unmatched to any gene: 6. This CDR3 has 14 amino acids. The V gene's germline CDR1 is GTSNPN and CDR2 SVGIG (reference sequence). DNA for the CDR3: TGTGCCTGGACGGGACAGTTGGTTAATTCACCCCTCCACTTT. Protein product: CAWTGQLVNSPLHF.

The rearrangement links TRBV7-9 to TRBJ2-7, with D perhaps TRBD2 (6 bases). V lost 7 bases to trimming and J lost 3 bases, with 10 bases between them. In germline, CDR1 is SEHNR, CDR2 FQNEAQ (reference sequence). The CDR3 contains 12 residues. The CDR3 DNA reads as TGTGCCAGCACTGCCGGGGGCTACGAGCAGTACTTC. Protein sequence: CASTAGGYEQYF.

The V and J genes are TRBV6-6 and TRBJ2-6, with 10 bases fitting TRBD2. CDR1 is MNHNY and CDR2 is SVGAGI in the germline V gene (reference sequence). J lost 1 base, V lost 5 bases, and 8 bases had no gene match. CDR3 size: 18 residues. The CDR3 sequence: CASSPSGREGSGANVLTF. The CDR3, as DNA: TGTGCCAGCAGTCCTAGCGGGAGAGAGGGGTCTGGGGCCAACGTCCTGACTTTC.

J is TRBJ2-7 and V is TRBV3-1 (or the pseudogene TRBV3-2); the D is unclear. Germline V gene data show CDR1 as LGHDT and CDR2 as YNNKEL (reference sequence). V was clipped by 4 bases and J by 8 bases, with 18 bases between them. This CDR3 is built from 14 residues. CDR3 nucleotide sequence: TGTGCCAGCAGCCCTACTTCGCTCTCTCGCAAGCAGTACTTC. Translated: CASSPTSLSRKQYF.

This rearrangement joins TRBV11-2 to TRBJ2-1, with 10 bases that match TRBD2. V was clipped by 6 bases and J by 2 bases; unmatched bases: 13. Germline CDR1 SGHAT, CDR2 FQNNGV. The CDR3 length is 18 residues. CDR3 nucleotides: TGTGCCAGCAGAGGCCGGGCTAGCGGGAGCCAAACCTACAATGAGCAGTTCTTC. Its translation: CASRGRASGSQTYNEQFF.

This clone occurred a few times. This chain uses TRBV27 with TRBJ2-3; perhaps TRBD1 as D (5 bases). The CDR3 covers 13 residues. In germline, CDR1 is MNHEY, CDR2 SMNVEV (reference sequence). V shed 2 bases and J shed 5 bases, with 8 bases lying between them. The CDR3 DNA reads TGTGCCAGCAGTTTAACCAGGGAAGATACGCAGTATTTT. It specifies CASSLTREDTQYF.